Sequencing of this T cell receptor beta chain was carried out in a study of shared clonotypes between healthy human individuals. Study conclusions and caveats: The study found lower generation probabilities in non-shared clonotypes than in those shared by all four donors. Larger estimated richness was generally recorded for naive subsets relative to memory subsets.

Method: immunoSEQ multiplex PCR; TCRdb's copy keeps in-frame clones and lacks some. The data contain about 2,200,000 clones, about 92% of them singletons. This CDR3 is 13 amino acids long. In germline, CDR1 is KGHSY, CDR2 FQNENV. V was cut by 2 bases and J by 5 bases, with 7 bases left in between. In the case of this clone: The antigen is unknown.

CD45RO-negative, CCR7-selected cells formed the naive CD8 fraction, which excluded terminally differentiated effector memory CD45RA+ cells. Donation came from healthy HIV-negative adults that had no recent acute infections or vaccinations. The V and J genes are TRBV16 and TRBJ1-5; D remains ambiguous. The sample was naive CD8+ T cells from PBMCs. This receptor was taken from a man between 18 and 29 years old in good health. Some clones in this sample may be carry-over from other donors' samples. In nucleotides, the CDR3 is TGTGCCAGCAGCCAAGTTCACCATCAGCCCCAGCATTTT. Amino acids: CASSQVHHQPQHF.